This T cell receptor (beta chain) was identified in a study of T cells in Graves' hyperthyroidism and ophthalmopathy. This CDR3 comprises 15 residues. Trimming left V 0 bases short and J 2 bases short, with 11 bases between. Germline CDR1 SGDLS, CDR2 YYNGEE. TCR beta CDR3 regions were amplified from RNA. RT-PCR in the first round (using the HTBI primer set) targeted the TCR CDR3. From the multiplex PCR reads, TCRdb called clonotypes with MiXCR, one entry per CDR3 protein. The top ten clones hold 3% to 4.5% of a sample with some 620,000 distinct CDR3 sequences, about a sixth of them seen once. Many counts were recorded for this clonotype.

Sequenced material: blood. The V and J genes are TRBV9 and TRBJ1-2; D unclear. The TCR originated in a woman aged 30 to 39 with Graves' hyperthyroidism. The CDR3 region has the DNA TGTGCCAGCAGCGTAGCGCAACTTCCCAACTATGGCTACACCTTC. The encoded protein is CASSVAQLPNYGYTF. The full variable domain, completed using reference TRBV9 and TRBJ1-2, is DSGVTQTPKHLITATGQRVTLRCSPRSGDLSVYWYQQSLDQGLQFLIQYYNGEERAKGNILERFSAQQFPDLHSELNLSSLELGDSALYFCASSVAQLPNYGYTFGSGTRLTVV.